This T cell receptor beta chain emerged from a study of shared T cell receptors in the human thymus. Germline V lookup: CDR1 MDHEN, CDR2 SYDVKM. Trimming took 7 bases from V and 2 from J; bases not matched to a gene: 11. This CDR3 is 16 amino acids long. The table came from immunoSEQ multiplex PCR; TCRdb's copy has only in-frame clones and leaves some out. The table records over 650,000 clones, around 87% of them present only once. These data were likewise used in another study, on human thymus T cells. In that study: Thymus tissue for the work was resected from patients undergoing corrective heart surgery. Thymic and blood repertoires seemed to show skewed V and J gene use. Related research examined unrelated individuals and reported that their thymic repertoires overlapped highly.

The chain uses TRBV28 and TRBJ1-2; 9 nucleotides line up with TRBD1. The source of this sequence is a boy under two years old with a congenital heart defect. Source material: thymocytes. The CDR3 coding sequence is TGTGCCAGCATAGGGGACAGGGTGCCAAGGAACTATGGCTACACCTTC. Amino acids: CASIGDRVPRNYGYTF.